This T cell receptor (beta chain) was captured in a study of shared clonotypes between healthy human individuals. CDR3 length equals 14 residues. Germline V gene data show CDR1 as SGHTA and CDR2 as FQGNSA. Trimming removed 5 bases at V and 2 bases at J, with 13 bases between. Repertoires were generated with immunoSEQ multiplex PCR, while TCRdb's copy carries only in-frame clones and drops some. The data hold roughly 2.2 million clones, with approximately 95% observed a single time. What was sequenced was naive CD4+ T cells from PBMCs. Subset specified: CD45RA+ positively selected. The rearrangement uses TRBV7-2 and TRBJ2-7; D uncertain. The clonotype originates from a man aged 18-30 years in good health. Some clones in this sample may be carry-over from other donors' samples. The CDR3 spells CASSQWSPTYEQYF. The CDR3, as DNA: TGTGCCAGCAGCCAGTGGAGTCCAACCTACGAGCAGTACTTC.